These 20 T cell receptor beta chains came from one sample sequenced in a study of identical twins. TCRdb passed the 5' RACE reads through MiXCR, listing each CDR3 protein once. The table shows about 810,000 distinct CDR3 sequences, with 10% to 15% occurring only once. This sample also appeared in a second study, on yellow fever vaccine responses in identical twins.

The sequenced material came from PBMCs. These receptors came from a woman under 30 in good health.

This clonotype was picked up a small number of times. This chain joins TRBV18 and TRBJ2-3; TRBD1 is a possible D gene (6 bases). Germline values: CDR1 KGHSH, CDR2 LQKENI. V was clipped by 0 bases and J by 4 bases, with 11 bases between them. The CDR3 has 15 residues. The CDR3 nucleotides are TGTGCCAGCTCACCACCGGGGGCCCGGGCAGATACGCAGTATTTT. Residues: CASSPPGARADTQYF.

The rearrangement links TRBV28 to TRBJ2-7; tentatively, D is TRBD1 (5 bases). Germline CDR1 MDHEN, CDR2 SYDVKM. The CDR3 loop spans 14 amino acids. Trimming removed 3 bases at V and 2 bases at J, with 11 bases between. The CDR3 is CASSFETDTYEQYF. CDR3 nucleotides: TGTGCCAGCAGTTTCGAGACAGATACCTACGAGCAGTACTTC.

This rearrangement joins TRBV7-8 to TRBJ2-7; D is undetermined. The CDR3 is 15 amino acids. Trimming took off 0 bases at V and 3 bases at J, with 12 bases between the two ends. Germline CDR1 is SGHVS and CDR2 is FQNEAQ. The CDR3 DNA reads TGTGCCAGCAGCTTAGCGGTGCTGGGATTCTACGAGCAGTACGTC. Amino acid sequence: CASSLAVLGFYEQYV.

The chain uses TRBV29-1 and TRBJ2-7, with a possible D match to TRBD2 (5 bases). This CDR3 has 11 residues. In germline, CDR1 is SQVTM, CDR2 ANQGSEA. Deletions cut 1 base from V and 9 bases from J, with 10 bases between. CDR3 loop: CSVEVKAGQYF. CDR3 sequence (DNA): TGCAGCGTTGAAGTTAAGGCGGGGCAGTACTTC.

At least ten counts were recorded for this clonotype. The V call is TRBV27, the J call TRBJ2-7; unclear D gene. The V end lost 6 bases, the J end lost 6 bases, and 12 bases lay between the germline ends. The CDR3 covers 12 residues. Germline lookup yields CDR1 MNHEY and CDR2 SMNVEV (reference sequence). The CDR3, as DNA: TGTGCCAGCAGCCAATATAAGGCCGAGCAGTACTTC. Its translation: CASSQYKAEQYF.

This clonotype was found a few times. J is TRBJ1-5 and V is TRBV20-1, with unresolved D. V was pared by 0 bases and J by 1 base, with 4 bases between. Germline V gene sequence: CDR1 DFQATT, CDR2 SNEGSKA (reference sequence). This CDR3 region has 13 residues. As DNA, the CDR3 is TGCAGTGCTAGAGACGGGAGCAATCAGCCCCAGCATTTT. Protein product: CSARDGSNQPQHF.

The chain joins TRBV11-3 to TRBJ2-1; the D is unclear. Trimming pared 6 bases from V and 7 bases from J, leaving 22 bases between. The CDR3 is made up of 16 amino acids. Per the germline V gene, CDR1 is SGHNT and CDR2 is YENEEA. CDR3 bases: TGTGCCAGCAGAGGCTATCAGGCCACGATAGGGAATGAGCAGTTCTTC. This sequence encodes CASRGYQATIGNEQFF.

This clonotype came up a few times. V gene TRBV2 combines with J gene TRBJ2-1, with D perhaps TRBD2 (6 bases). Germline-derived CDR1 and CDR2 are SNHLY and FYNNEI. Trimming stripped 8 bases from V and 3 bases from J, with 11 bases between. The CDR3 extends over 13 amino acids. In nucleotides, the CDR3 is TGTGCCAGCGGGAGGCAGATCTACAATGAGCAGTTCTTC. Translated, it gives CASGRQIYNEQFF.

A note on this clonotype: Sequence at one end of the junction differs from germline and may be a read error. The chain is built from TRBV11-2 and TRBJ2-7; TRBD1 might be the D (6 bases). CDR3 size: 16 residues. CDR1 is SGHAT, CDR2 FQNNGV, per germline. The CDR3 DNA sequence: TGTGCCAGCAGCCTAGGGGGTTCGGGGAACTCCTGCGAGCAGTACTTC. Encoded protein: CASSLGGSGNSCEQYF.

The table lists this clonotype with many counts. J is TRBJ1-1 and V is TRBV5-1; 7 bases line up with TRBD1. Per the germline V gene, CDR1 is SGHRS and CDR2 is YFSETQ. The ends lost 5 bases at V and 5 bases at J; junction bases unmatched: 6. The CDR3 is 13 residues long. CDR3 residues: CASSYRGETEAFF. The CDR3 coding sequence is TGCGCCAGCAGTTACAGGGGAGAAACTGAAGCTTTCTTT.

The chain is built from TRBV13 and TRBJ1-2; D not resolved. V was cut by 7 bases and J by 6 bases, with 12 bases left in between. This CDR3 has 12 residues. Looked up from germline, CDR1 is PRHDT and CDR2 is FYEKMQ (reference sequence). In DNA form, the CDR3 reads TGTGCCAGCATCCAGTGGGGAGATGGCTACACCTTC. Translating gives CASIQWGDGYTF.

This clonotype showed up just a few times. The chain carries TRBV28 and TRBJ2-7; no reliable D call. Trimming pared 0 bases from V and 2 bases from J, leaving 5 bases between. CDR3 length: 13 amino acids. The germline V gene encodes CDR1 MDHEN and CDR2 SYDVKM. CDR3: CASSLCVPYEQYF. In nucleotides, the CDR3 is TGTGCCAGCAGTTTATGTGTTCCCTACGAGCAGTACTTC.

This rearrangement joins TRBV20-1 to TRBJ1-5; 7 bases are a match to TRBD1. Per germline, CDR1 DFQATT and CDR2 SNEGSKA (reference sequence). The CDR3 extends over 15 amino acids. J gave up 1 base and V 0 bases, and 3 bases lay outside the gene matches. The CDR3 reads CSARDGTVSNQPQHF. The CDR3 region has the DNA TGCAGTGCTAGAGACGGGACAGTCAGCAATCAGCCCCAGCATTTT.

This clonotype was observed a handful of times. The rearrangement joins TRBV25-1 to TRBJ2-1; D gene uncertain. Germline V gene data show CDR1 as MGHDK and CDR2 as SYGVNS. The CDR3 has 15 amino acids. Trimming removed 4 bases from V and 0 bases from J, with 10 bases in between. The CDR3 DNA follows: TGTGCCAGCAGTGCTAAGGATAGCTCCTACAATGAGCAGTTCTTC. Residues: CASSAKDSSYNEQFF.

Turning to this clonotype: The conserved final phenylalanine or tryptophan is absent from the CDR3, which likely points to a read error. In DNA, the CDR3 is TGTGCCAGCAGGAGGACAACCTCCTACGAGCAGTACGCC. Translated, it gives CASRRTTSYEQYA. The V and J genes are TRBV2 and TRBJ2-7; a weak D match, TRBD1 (5 bases). The V end lost 6 bases, the J end lost 0 bases, and 9 bases lay between the germline ends. This CDR3 comprises 13 residues. Germline CDR1 is SNHLY and CDR2 is FYNNEI.

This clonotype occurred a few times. DNA for the CDR3: TGTGCCAGCAGCCCTTTCAGCTCCTATAATTCACCCCTCCACTTT. Translated: CASSPFSSYNSPLHF. The chain uses TRBV27 and TRBJ1-6, with D uncertain. CDR1 and CDR2 from the germline V gene are MNHEY and SMNVEV (reference sequence). V was trimmed by 6 bases and J by 0 bases, leaving 9 bases between them. This CDR3 comprises 15 residues.

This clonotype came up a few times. The CDR3 region has the DNA TGCAGTGCTTACCGACTAGCGGTAGACAATGAGCAGTTCTTC. Protein sequence: CSAYRLAVDNEQFF. The chain links TRBV20-1 to TRBJ2-1, with 9 bases lining up with TRBD2. The CDR3 extends over 14 amino acids. Trimming cost V 5 bases and J 5 bases; bases outside gene matches: 7. The germline gives CDR1 DFQATT, CDR2 SNEGSKA (reference sequence).

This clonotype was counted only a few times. CDR3 amino acids: CASSLDPLAGGPPGELFF. As DNA, the CDR3 is TGCGCCAGCAGCTTGGACCCTCTGGCGGGGGGGCCCCCCGGGGAGCTGTTTTTT. The J gene is TRBJ2-2, the V gene TRBV5-1, with 9 bases matching TRBD2. Germline V gene data show CDR1 as SGHRS and CDR2 as YFSETQ. The CDR3 covers 18 residues. The J segment lost 6 bases and the V segment lost 0 bases, leaving 12 bases of the junction unmatched.

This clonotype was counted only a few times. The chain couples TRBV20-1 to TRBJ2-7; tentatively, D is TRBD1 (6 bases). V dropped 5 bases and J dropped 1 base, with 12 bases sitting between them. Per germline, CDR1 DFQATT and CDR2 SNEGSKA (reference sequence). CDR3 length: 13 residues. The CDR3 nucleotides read TGCAGTGCTGCCGGGACACCTTCCTACGAGCAGTACGTC. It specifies CSAAGTPSYEQYV.

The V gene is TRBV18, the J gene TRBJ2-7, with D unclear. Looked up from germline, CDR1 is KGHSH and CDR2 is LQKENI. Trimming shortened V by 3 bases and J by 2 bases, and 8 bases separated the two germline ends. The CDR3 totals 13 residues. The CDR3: CASSPADPYEQYV. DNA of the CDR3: TGTGCCAGCTCACCCGCTGACCCCTACGAGCAGTACGTC.